The text below deals with one T cell receptor (beta chain). The record originates from a study of Ad26.COV2.S vaccination and SARS-CoV-2 variants. The assay was immunoSEQ multiplex PCR, and TCRdb's table has in-frame clones only and misses some. The data contain roughly 500,000 clones, nearly 90% of them singletons. Treatment defined: some 20 received Ad26.COV2.S at low or high dose, single or two shots; several received placebo; per-sample allocation not given. After the first vaccine or placebo injection, samples were drawn on day 63. Germline V gene sequence: CDR1 SGDLS, CDR2 YYNGEE. The CDR3 runs to 15 residues. V lost 0 bases and J lost 3, with 12 bases in between.

The input for sequencing was peripheral blood, taken in a trial of Ad26.COV2.S vaccine versus placebo. V is TRBV9 and J is TRBJ1-1; the D is unclear. The clonotype was recovered from a person between 18 and 60 years old who received the Ad26.COV2.S COVID-19 vaccine or a placebo. The DNA of the CDR3 is TGTGCCAGCAGCGTAGGTCCGGGGAGAGACACTGAAGCTTTCTTT. Amino acids: CASSVGPGRDTEAFF.